The 10 T cell receptor beta chains below were found in one sample sequenced in a study of metastatic and nonmetastatic thyroid tumors. TCRdb reanalyzed the PCR reads with MiXCR. The profile shows tens of thousands of clones, more than 14% of them singletons. Patients had received no treatment of any kind before thyroid surgery. The sequenced sample was tumor tissue. Receptors were obtained from a female donor with papillary thyroid cancer or a benign thyroid nodule (not recorded which). Some clones in this sample may be carry-over from other donors' samples.

This clone was observed a few times. This may stem from a read error, because a much larger clone lies one nucleotide away. V usage is TRBV29-1 and J usage is TRBJ1-2, with a possible D match to TRBD1 (6 bases). Germline lookup yields CDR1 SQVTM and CDR2 ANQGSEA. The CDR3 runs to 13 residues. V was clipped by 7 bases and J by 8 bases, with 20 bases between them. The CDR3 DNA reads as TGCAGCGCAGCCGGGACACACACATTGGGCTACACCTTC. Protein product: CSAAGTHTLGYTF.

This clone was counted between two and nine times. The chain is built from TRBV2 and TRBJ2-1; 8 bases map to TRBD2. Germline V CDR1 and CDR2: SNHLY, FYNNEI. The CDR3 contains 13 residues. With 7 bases clipped from V and 7 bases from J, the junction kept 6 bases outside the gene matches. CDR3 nucleotide sequence: TGTGCCAGCACTATCGGGAGGGTAAATGAGCAGTTCTTC. This gives the protein CASTIGRVNEQFF.

This clone was picked up many times. This chain uses TRBV19 with TRBJ1-2, with D possibly matching TRBD1 (5 bases). The CDR3 length is 16 residues. In germline, CDR1 is LNHDA, CDR2 SQIVND (reference sequence). Trimming took off 4 bases at V and 7 bases at J, with 22 bases between the two ends. The CDR3 protein is CASSTSGTQVPLGYTF. The CDR3 DNA is TGTGCCAGTAGTACATCCGGGACCCAAGTACCCCTTGGCTACACCTTC.

This clone was detected ten times or more. This rearrangement joins TRBV7-2 to TRBJ1-2; 8 bases line up with TRBD1. The CDR3 has 15 residues. V was pared by 2 bases and J by 8 bases, with 10 bases of the junction left unmatched. Germline CDR1 SGHTA, CDR2 FQGNSA. In DNA form, the CDR3 reads TGTGCCAGCAGCTTAAGAGTTGACAGGGGAAACGGCTACACCTTC. Its translation: CASSLRVDRGNGYTF. Complete variable domain (other parts from reference TRBV7-2 and TRBJ1-2): GAGVSQSPSNKVTEKGKDVELRCDPISGHTALYWYRQSLGQGLEFLIYFQGNSAPDKSGLPSDRFSAERTGGSVSTLTIQRTQQEDSAVYLCASSLRVDRGNGYTFGSGTRLTVV.

As DNA, the CDR3 is TGCAGTGCTAGAGCACCAGACTTGGGTTCACCCCTCCACTTT. Its translation: CSARAPDLGSPLHF. The chain combines TRBV20-1 with TRBJ1-6; no reliable D call. The ends were cut back, 1 base at V and 9 bases at J, with 13 bases in the middle. The CDR3 spans 14 residues. Germline CDR1 is DFQATT and CDR2 is SNEGSKA (reference sequence).

This clone was counted only a few times. The CDR3 nucleotides are TGTGCCACCAGCAGAGGTACGGGATCCTATGGCTACACCTTC. It is translated as CATSRGTGSYGYTF. The rearrangement links TRBV15 to TRBJ1-2, with D uncertain. CDR1 LNHNV and CDR2 YYDKDF come from the germline V gene (reference sequence). V lost 1 base, J lost 4 bases, and 10 bases lay in between. The CDR3 runs to 14 residues.

The chain couples TRBV12-3 or TRBV12-4 to TRBJ1-2; D not resolved. V was shortened by 8 bases and J by 6 bases, with 25 bases between the two germline ends. The CDR3 is made up of 16 amino acids. This CDR3 reads CASLSLGHGVIHGYTF. In nucleotides, the CDR3 is TGTGCCAGCCTCTCACTGGGTCATGGGGTAATTCATGGCTACACCTTC.

At least ten counts were recorded for this clone. The chain employs TRBV6-1 and TRBJ2-7, with D possibly matching TRBD2 (5 bases). Trimming left V 3 bases short and J 5 bases short, with 14 bases between. Germline V CDR1 and CDR2: MNHNS, SASEGT. The CDR3 sequence is 14 residues long. The CDR3 spells CASSDAPGSNEQYF. The CDR3 bases are TGTGCCAGCAGTGACGCGCCGGGGTCCAACGAGCAGTACTTC.

The V call is TRBV9, the J call TRBJ2-1; tentatively, D is TRBD1 (5 bases). The germline V gene encodes CDR1 SGDLS and CDR2 YYNGEE. The CDR3 sequence is 18 residues long. Between the trimmed V and J ends, which lost 4 bases and 6 bases, there was a span of 26 bases. CDR3 residues: CASSFSERWGLGRNEQFF. CDR3 in DNA: TGTGCCAGCAGCTTTTCGGAACGGTGGGGCCTGGGGCGCAATGAGCAGTTCTTC.

V and J are TRBV7-2 and TRBJ2-7; 9 positions agree with TRBD1. Germline V CDR1 and CDR2: SGHTA, FQGNSA. This CDR3 is 17 amino acids long. With 0 bases clipped from V and 2 bases from J, the junction kept 8 bases outside the gene matches. Here the CDR3 DNA reads TGTGCCAGCAGCTTAGCGCTTTTTCGGACAGGGGCCTACGAGCAGTACTTC. Translation: CASSLALFRTGAYEQYF.